The present entry profiles one T cell receptor (beta chain) with its context. This sample is part of a study of T cells in localized non-small cell lung cancer. Per germline, CDR1 SQVTM and CDR2 ANQGSEA. The CDR3 has 13 amino acids. Trimming at V came to 5 bases and at J to 6 bases, leaving 6 bases not matched to a gene. Profiling relied on immunoSEQ multiplex PCR, and the TCRdb table lists in-frame clones only, not all of them. The profile covers about 74,000 clones, with around 84% appearing a single time and 1% to 1.5% taken by the ten largest. The clonotype comes from a female donor at least 60 years old with stage I lung adenocarcinoma. The material was peripheral blood, obtained before any cancer treatment. V gene TRBV29-1 combines with J gene TRBJ1-3; TRBD1 aligns across 8 bases. CDR3 bases: TGCAGCGTTTCAACAGGGGGTGAAAACACCATATATTTT. Translating gives CSVSTGGENTIYF.